These 28 T cell receptor beta chains were sequenced from one sample in a study of PD-1 blockade in classical Hodgkin lymphoma (dated by TCRdb to 2020 to 2021). The time point label, as the study defines it: cycle 2 day 1 (C2D1) of nivolumab. Every trial patient had relapsed following autologous stem cell transplantation, and prior brentuximab vedotin exposure was what differed among cohorts A, B and C. Library generation was performed with the immunoSEQ multiplex PCR assay. TCRdb provides this immuneACCESS table in a form limited to in-frame rearrangements. Some clones are lacking; in checked studies, under half of them reflect an unresolved V gene, and why the rest are absent is not known. The sample includes fewer than 70,000 clones, with more than 75% observed a single time. Roughly 5.4% of the sample goes to the ten largest clones. The sample consisted of peripheral blood mononuclear cells (PBMCs), taken before the second cycle of nivolumab. The source of these receptors is a human donor with classical Hodgkin lymphoma.

This clone was recorded once. The J gene is TRBJ2-3, the V gene TRBV21-1; no DNA check was done on the table's D call, TRBD2. TRBV21-1 is reported as a pseudogene. The CDR3 consists of 13 residues. The CDR3 region is CASSMAVTDTQYF. The CDR3 nucleotides read TGTGCCAGCAGCATGGCGGTAACAGATACGCAGTATTTT.

The genes are TRBV2 and TRBJ2-3, with 12 positions matching TRBD2. Germline CDR1 and CDR2: SNHLY and FYNNEI. There are 15 residues in the CDR3. V shed 9 bases, J shed 9 bases, and the junction held 13 bases outside the gene matches. The CDR3 loop is CARGFLAGGQATQYF. The CDR3 DNA sequence: TGTGCCAGAGGGTTTCTAGCGGGGGGGCAGGCGACGCAGTATTTT.

This clone was observed once. V and J are TRBV5-1 and TRBJ2-1, with TRBD2 as a possible D gene (5 bases). V lost 0 bases, J lost 6 bases, and 10 bases lay in between. CDR1 and CDR2 (germline): SGHRS, YFSETQ. There are 14 residues in the CDR3. The CDR3 here is CASSLALALNEQFF. CDR3 coding DNA: TGCGCCAGCAGCTTGGCCCTAGCCCTCAATGAGCAGTTCTTC.

V is TRBV9 and J is TRBJ2-1; 7 bases match TRBD1. This CDR3 is 15 amino acids long. Germline loops: CDR1 SGDLS, CDR2 YYNGEE. J lost 1 base, V lost 4 bases, and 5 bases had no gene match. CDR3 loop: CASSQGDSSYNEQFF. The CDR3 region has the DNA TGTGCCAGCAGCCAGGGGGACAGTTCCTACAATGAGCAGTTCTTC.

This clone was counted a single time. The V gene is TRBV2, the J gene TRBJ1-2; D remains unclear. This CDR3 is built from 12 residues. Looked up from germline, CDR1 is SNHLY and CDR2 is FYNNEI. With 1 base removed from V and 9 bases from J, the gap between germline ends came to 9 bases. This CDR3 is CASSEGEVSYTF. The CDR3, as DNA: TGTGCCAGCAGTGAAGGGGAAGTTAGCTACACCTTC.

This clone occurred once. The gene calls are TRBV7-3 and TRBJ2-7; 10 nucleotides match TRBD2. Germline lookup yields CDR1 SGHTA and CDR2 FQGTGA. Losses at the gene ends were 5 bases for V and 2 bases for J; bases not matched to a gene: 9. The CDR3 spans 16 residues. Here the CDR3 reads CASSHHLAGGPYEQYF. The CDR3 DNA sequence: TGTGCCAGCAGCCACCACTTAGCGGGGGGACCCTACGAGCAGTACTTC.

Only a few counts were recorded for this clone. The chain recombines TRBV7-9 with TRBJ1-6; the D gene is possibly TRBD1 (6 bases). From germline, CDR1 is SEHNR and CDR2 FQNEAQ (reference sequence). Trimming pared 6 bases from V and 9 bases from J, leaving 15 bases between. The CDR3 extends over 14 amino acids. The CDR3 DNA sequence: TGTGCCAGCAGGCACCGGGACATCACTTCACCCCTCCACTTT. Protein sequence: CASRHRDITSPLHF. The whole variable domain, remainder taken from reference TRBV7-9 and TRBJ1-6, is DTGVSQNPRHKITKRGQNVTFRCDPISEHNRLYWYRQTLGQGPEFLTYFQNEAQLEKSRLLSDRFSAERPKGSFSTLEIQRTEQGDSAMYLCASRHRDITSPLHFGNGTRLTVT.

The chain uses TRBV5-1 and TRBJ1-2; D is unclear. This CDR3 spans 14 amino acids. Trimming removed 0 bases at V and 5 bases at J, with 11 bases between. Germline loops: CDR1 SGHRS, CDR2 YFSETQ. The CDR3 loop reads CASSLDGVGYGYTF. The CDR3 coding sequence is TGCGCCAGCAGCTTGGACGGGGTAGGGTATGGCTACACCTTC.

V usage is TRBV11-3 and J usage is TRBJ2-2; a possible D gene is TRBD2 (5 bases). V shed 1 base and J shed 2 bases, with 8 bases lying between them. This CDR3 has 15 residues. Germline assignment: CDR1 SGHNT and CDR2 YENEEA. The CDR3 coding sequence is TGTGCCAGCAGCTTAGGAGGGAGTAACACCGGGGAGCTGTTTTTT. Encoded protein: CASSLGGSNTGELFF.

The chain is built from TRBV5-1 and TRBJ1-5; D perhaps matches TRBD1 (6 bases). Germline loops: CDR1 SGHRS, CDR2 YFSETQ. This CDR3 spans 16 amino acids. Trimming stripped 0 bases from V and 6 bases from J, with 16 bases between. The CDR3 nucleotides are TGCGCCAGCAGCTTGGGGGCCCTCAGGGGTAGTCAGCCCCAGCATTTT. Translated, it gives CASSLGALRGSQPQHF.

This CDR3 is CATKIAGDPTDTQYF. CDR3 DNA: TGTGCCACCAAAATAGCGGGGGATCCGACAGATACGCAGTATTTT. J is TRBJ2-3 and V is TRBV28, with 9 bases identical to TRBD2. The CDR3 has 15 amino acids. Trimming cost V 10 bases and J 3 bases; bases outside gene matches: 11. Germline CDR1 reads MDHEN; CDR2 reads SYDVKM.

This clone was observed once. V and J are TRBV6-1 and TRBJ1-6, with 8 bases identical to TRBD1. Germline-derived CDR1 and CDR2 are MNHNS and SASEGT. CDR3 length equals 17 residues. Germline trimming cut 3 bases from V and 7 bases from J; bases unmatched to any gene: 11. The CDR3 DNA sequence: TGTGCCAGCAGTGACAACCCGGGACAGGAGGGGAATTCACCCCTCCACTTT. This translates into CASSDNPGQEGNSPLHF.

CDR3 DNA: TGCGCCAGCAGCTTGGACACGGCAGTTCGTAACAAGCAGTACTTC. It codes for CASSLDTAVRNKQYF. The chain carries TRBV5-1 and TRBJ2-5; no definite D call. The CDR3 has 15 residues. V was cut by 0 bases and J by 11 bases, with 20 bases left in between. Germline values: CDR1 SGHRS, CDR2 YFSETQ.

The sample holds one count of this clone. The V call is TRBV15, the J call TRBJ2-1, with D possibly called TRBD1 or TRBD2 (6 bases each). The CDR3 totals 16 residues. Germline loops: CDR1 LNHNV, CDR2 YYDKDF (reference sequence). Trimming shortened V by 4 bases and J by 0 bases, and 13 bases separated the two germline ends. Here the CDR3 reads CATSIGGGFSYNEQFF. Here the CDR3 DNA reads TGTGCCACCAGCATTGGAGGGGGGTTCTCCTACAATGAGCAGTTCTTC.

The chain is built from TRBV7-9 and TRBJ1-2; D ambiguous. CDR3 length equals 12 residues. CDR1 is SEHNR and CDR2 is FQNEAQ in the germline V gene (reference sequence). V lost 0 bases and J 8 bases, leaving 7 bases between the germline ends. The CDR3 nucleotides read TGTGCCAGCAGCTTAGCAGGATTGGGCTACACCTTC. Translation gives CASSLAGLGYTF.

The chain's CDR3 is CASDTGGLKAGNQPQHF. The CDR3 DNA sequence: TGTGCCAGCGACACCGGAGGGCTCAAAGCCGGCAATCAGCCCCAGCATTTT. The rearrangement uses TRBV28 and TRBJ1-5; D unclear. CDR1 is MDHEN, CDR2 SYDVKM, per germline. V was pared by 8 bases and J by 2 bases, with 22 bases between. CDR3 length: 17 amino acids.

Only a few counts were recorded for this clone. The V call is TRBV5-6, the J call TRBJ1-6, with 7 positions matching TRBD1. The V and J ends lost 4 bases and 9 bases, in that order; junction bases with no gene match: 10. This CDR3 has 15 residues. Per the germline V gene, CDR1 is SGHDT and CDR2 is YYEEEE. DNA for the CDR3: TGTGCCAGCAGCGCAAAGACAGGGCAAAGTTCACCCCTCCACTTT. Protein product: CASSAKTGQSSPLHF.

V gene TRBV7-7 combines with J gene TRBJ2-5; TRBD2 aligns across 8 bases. The CDR3 runs to 16 residues. With 5 bases clipped from V and 5 bases from J, the junction kept 13 bases outside the gene matches. Germline lookup yields CDR1 SSHAT and CDR2 FNYEAQ (reference sequence). The CDR3: CASSPGTSGVMETQYF. The CDR3 coding sequence is TGTGCCAGCAGCCCCGGGACTAGTGGGGTTATGGAGACCCAGTACTTC.

V is TRBV5-1 and J is TRBJ2-5; D uncertain. V gave up 2 bases and J gave up 3 bases, with 14 bases separating them. Germline CDR1 reads SGHRS; CDR2 reads YFSETQ. The CDR3 contains 15 residues. CDR3 amino acids: CASSFNGLIEETQYF. CDR3 in DNA: TGCGCCAGCAGCTTTAACGGTCTGATCGAAGAGACCCAGTACTTC.

The chain links TRBV16 to TRBJ1-2; possibly TRBD1 for D (5 bases). Trimming left V 1 base short and J 1 base short, with 13 bases between. CDR1 and CDR2 (germline): KGHSY, FQNENV. This CDR3 has 16 residues. CDR3 sequence reads: CASSQLGSGNNYGYTF. The CDR3 coding sequence is TGTGCCAGCAGCCAATTGGGGTCAGGGAATAACTATGGCTACACCTTC.

The gene calls are TRBV6-6 and TRBJ2-7; no firm D call. This CDR3 is 13 amino acids long. Germline lookup yields CDR1 MNHNY and CDR2 SVGAGI (reference sequence). Trimming removed 3 bases at V and 6 bases at J, with 12 bases between. The CDR3 spells CASSYEGPGEQYF. In DNA, the CDR3 is TGTGCCAGCAGTTATGAAGGACCTGGCGAGCAGTACTTC.

V usage is TRBV6-5 and J usage is TRBJ2-3, with 14 bases that match TRBD2. Germline V gene sequence: CDR1 MNHEY, CDR2 SVGAGI. The CDR3 is 16 amino acids. J lost 10 bases, V lost 0 bases, and 6 bases had no gene match. The CDR3 DNA sequence: TGTGCCAGCAGTTACTCGGGACTAGCGGGGGCCGTTCCGCAGTATTTT. Amino acid sequence: CASSYSGLAGAVPQYF.

The chain has TRBV9 and TRBJ1-1; the D gene is possibly TRBD1 (5 bases). Trimming cost V 2 bases and J 1 base, with 9 bases left between them. The germline CDR1 and CDR2 sequences are SGDLS and YYNGEE. This CDR3 is 14 amino acids long. CDR3: CASSVFGGNTEAFF. The CDR3 nucleotides read TGTGCCAGCAGCGTTTTTGGGGGGAACACTGAAGCTTTCTTT. The complete variable domain, with remaining parts taken from reference TRBV9 and TRBJ1-1, reads DSGVTQTPKHLITATGQRVTLRCSPRSGDLSVYWYQQSLDQGLQFLIQYYNGEERAKGNILERFSAQQFPDLHSELNLSSLELGDSALYFCASSVFGGNTEAFFGQGTRLTVV.

The chain combines TRBV6-4 with TRBJ2-4; 8 bases are a match to TRBD2. There are 14 residues in the CDR3. The J segment lost 15 bases and the V segment lost 2 bases, leaving 12 bases of the junction unmatched. Germline V gene data show CDR1 as MRHNA and CDR2 as SNTAGT. The CDR3 sequence is CASSDGLAGALMYF. CDR3 nucleotides: TGTGCCAGCAGTGACGGACTAGCTGGGGCCCTGATGTACTTC.

The chain employs TRBV5-1 and TRBJ2-7, with 9 bases that match TRBD2. Germline CDR1 SGHRS, CDR2 YFSETQ. J gave up 2 bases and V 4 bases, and 10 bases lay outside the gene matches. CDR3 length equals 16 residues. DNA for the CDR3: TGCGCCAGCAGCCTCCTGGGCAGCGGGGGGACCTACGAGCAGTACTTC. Translated: CASSLLGSGGTYEQYF.

The chain recombines TRBV5-1 with TRBJ2-2, with 8 bases matching TRBD1. CDR1 SGHRS and CDR2 YFSETQ come from the germline V gene. This CDR3 contains 16 residues. Trimming took 3 bases from V and 5 from J; bases not matched to a gene: 9. CDR3 loop: CASSSGQAVGTGELFF. CDR3 coding DNA: TGCGCCAGCAGCTCGGGACAGGCCGTCGGGACCGGGGAGCTGTTTTTT.

The genes are TRBV5-1 and TRBJ2-7; D is tentatively TRBD1 or TRBD2 (5 bases each). V lost 0 bases, J lost 7 bases, and 14 bases lay in between. CDR1 is SGHRS, CDR2 YFSETQ, per germline. This CDR3 has 14 amino acids. CDR3 nucleotide sequence: TGCGCCAGCAGCTTGGGGGGGTCCCCCTGGGAGCAGTACTTC. The encoded protein is CASSLGGSPWEQYF.

Here the CDR3 reads CASRLGQGAFNEKLFF. The CDR3, as DNA: TGCGCCAGCAGGTTGGGACAGGGGGCATTTAATGAAAAACTGTTTTTT. V usage is TRBV10-2 and J usage is TRBJ1-4; 12 nucleotides line up with TRBD1. Looked up from germline, CDR1 is WSHSY and CDR2 is SAAADI. The CDR3 loop spans 16 amino acids. The trim removed 6 bases at V and 4 bases at J, leaving 6 bases unmatched.